This TCR beta chain comes out of a study of OX40 agonist ivuxolimab in advanced cancers. Findings of the study overall: Individuals who were partial responders at 0.1-3.0 mg/kg had clonal expansion that ranked among the lowest.

For this clone: Its specificity is unknown.

Libraries were prepared by immunoSEQ multiplex PCR; TCRdb keeps only in-frame clonotypes and omits some of them. This table has around 30,000 clones, approximately 84% appearing once. V lost 4 bases and J lost 0; bases outside the gene matches: 8. The CDR3 extends over 19 amino acids. Germline lookup yields CDR1 SGHRS and CDR2 YFSETQ. The sample in question was CD4+ or CD8+ T cells sorted from blood, obtained in a trial of the OX40 agonist ivuxolimab. The chain couples TRBV5-1 to TRBJ2-1; 15 bases map to TRBD2. The receptor was derived from an adult with an advanced solid tumor such as melanoma, head and neck, liver or kidney cancer. DNA for the CDR3: TGCGCCAGCAGCGCCCCGGGACTAGCGGGGGGAAGCTCCTACAATGAGCAGTTCTTC. Its protein product is CASSAPGLAGGSSYNEQFF.